This entry features one T cell receptor beta chain sequence. Its antigen is unknown. TCRdb derives one entry per CDR3 protein from the 5' RACE reads, leaving out DNA. In total, the table holds about 550,000 distinct CDR3 sequences. This entry comes from a study of T cells expressing NK-cell markers. Study at large: Sorted T-cell subsets CD3+CD56+NKG2C+, CD3+CD56+NKG2C- and CD3+CD56-NKG2C+ were TCR beta-sequenced. Notes on the study in general: The CD3+CD56-NKG2C+ fraction of a handful of donors was also led by these clonotypes.

Germline V gene sequence: CDR1 SEHNR, CDR2 FQNEAQ (reference sequence). The CDR3 spans 15 residues. The specimen was blood T cells: a sorted CD56 or NKG2C T cell subset, CD4+ or CD8+ T cells, or bulk PBMC T cells (not recorded which). The genes are TRBV7-9 and TRBJ1-6; the D call from TCRdb, TRBD1, cannot be confirmed without DNA. The clonotype was recovered from a man between 18 and 29 years old in good health. The CDR3 sequence is CASSPRALRGSPLHF.